Listed here are 7 T cell receptor beta chains from one sample, sequenced in a study of blood T cell repertoires in COVID-19. The assay was immunoSEQ multiplex PCR, and TCRdb's table has in-frame clones only and misses some. The repertoire holds 210,000 or so clones, with 80% to 90% as singletons. The sequenced sample consisted of peripheral blood. The receptors come from a human donor in a cohort sampled during active COVID-19.

V usage is TRBV4-1 and J usage is TRBJ1-2; D might be TRBD1 (5 bases). The CDR3 runs to 16 residues. Trimming removed 4 bases from V and 6 bases from J, with 21 bases in between. From germline, CDR1 is MGHRA and CDR2 YSYEKL. The CDR3 sequence is CASSRARVGLYDGYTF. CDR3 nucleotide sequence: TGCGCCAGCAGCCGCGCCAGGGTTGGGTTATATGATGGCTACACCTTC.

The V call is TRBV19, the J call TRBJ1-5, with D unclear. The CDR3 length is 13 residues. Germline loops: CDR1 LNHDA, CDR2 SQIVND (reference sequence). V was shortened by 4 bases and J by 4 bases, with 8 bases between the two germline ends. The chain's CDR3 is CASSTQRNQPQHF. Here the CDR3 DNA reads TGTGCCAGTAGTACACAGCGGAATCAGCCCCAGCATTTT.

The chain combines TRBV10-3 with TRBJ1-2; 9 bases match TRBD1. Germline CDR1 and CDR2: ENHRY and SYGVKD. V lost 7 bases to trimming and J lost 10 bases; unmatched junction nucleotides: 10. CDR3 length equals 13 residues. The CDR3 sequence is CAINIGTGIDYTF. The CDR3 bases are TGTGCCATCAACATCGGGACAGGGATTGACTACACCTTC.

V usage is TRBV30 and J usage is TRBJ2-3; the D gene is possibly TRBD1 (5 bases). CDR3 length: 13 residues. Trimming cost V 5 bases and J 4 bases, with 13 bases left between them. Germline V gene lookup returns CDR1 GTSNPN and CDR2 SVGIG (reference sequence). CDR3 residues: CAWARVGPDTQYF. The CDR3 DNA follows: TGTGCCTGGGCCAGGGTAGGTCCAGATACGCAGTATTTT.

This chain connects TRBV4-2 to TRBJ1-1; no firm D call. This CDR3 is built from 13 residues. Germline lookup yields CDR1 LGHNA and CDR2 YNFKEQ. Trimming removed 4 bases from V and 7 bases from J, with 13 bases in between. CDR3 bases: TGTGCCAGCAGCCGAGGGCCGGGTGATGAAGCTTTCTTT. This sequence encodes CASSRGPGDEAFF.

The J gene is TRBJ1-4, the V gene TRBV27, with TRBD1 identical over 8 bases. The CDR3 contains 14 residues. The J segment lost 11 bases and the V segment lost 5 bases, leaving 10 bases of the junction unmatched. Germline loops: CDR1 MNHEY, CDR2 SMNVEV (reference sequence). DNA for the CDR3: TGTGCCAGCAGTCAGCCAGGGGGCGGCGAGAAACTGTTTTTT. This encodes CASSQPGGGEKLFF.

This clone has only a few counts. The chain couples TRBV18 to TRBJ1-6; weak D call: TRBD1 (5 bases). V lost 2 bases to trimming and J lost 9 bases, with 17 bases between them. Germline V lookup: CDR1 KGHSH, CDR2 LQKENI. The CDR3 has 16 residues. CDR3 loop: CASSPGGGVVGSPLHF. The CDR3 DNA reads as TGTGCCAGCTCACCAGGCGGGGGGGTGGTTGGTTCACCCCTCCACTTT.